The 18 T cell receptor beta chains listed next were all sequenced from one sample in a study of OX40 agonist ivuxolimab in advanced cancers. The protocol was immunoSEQ multiplex PCR, while the TCRdb copy is restricted to in-frame clones and leaves out a portion. This table has about 47,000 clones, about 88% appearing once. The starting material was CD4+ or CD8+ T cells sorted from blood, obtained in a trial of the OX40 agonist ivuxolimab. These receptors were taken from an adult with an advanced solid tumor such as melanoma, head and neck, liver or kidney cancer.

The rearrangement uses TRBV6-5 and TRBJ2-1; the match to TRBD2 covers 9 bases. V gave up 4 bases and J gave up 3 bases; unmatched junction bases: 1. CDR1 and CDR2 from the germline V gene are MNHEY and SVGAGI. The CDR3 totals 14 residues. The chain's CDR3 is CASSSSGVYNEQFF. The CDR3 nucleotides read TGTGCCAGCAGTTCTAGCGGGGTCTACAATGAGCAGTTCTTC.

A single count supports this clone. The J gene is TRBJ2-5, the V gene TRBV19; 10 bases are a match to TRBD2. The J call is uncertain, as TRBJ2-7 better fits the DNA end. Germline values: CDR1 LNHDA, CDR2 SQIVND (reference sequence). The CDR3 is 16 residues long. The CDR3 here is CASSMGASGSVNEQYF. CDR3 bases: TGTGCCAGTAGTATGGGTGCTAGCGGGAGTGTGAACGAGCAGTACTTC.

The chain joins TRBV11-3 to TRBJ2-1; D is perhaps TRBD2 (5 bases). The germline gives CDR1 SGHNT, CDR2 YENEEA. CDR3 length equals 16 residues. With 1 base removed from V and 6 bases from J, the gap between germline ends came to 16 bases. The CDR3 reads CASSLANALAPNEQFF. CDR3 in DNA: TGTGCCAGCAGCTTAGCCAACGCCCTAGCCCCCAATGAGCAGTTCTTC.

This clone was recorded once. Other DNA variants within this sample encode the same CDR3. The genes are TRBV27 and TRBJ2-3, with TRBD2 identical over 12 bases. CDR1 is MNHEY, CDR2 SMNVEV, per germline (reference sequence). This CDR3 has 17 residues. J lost 4 bases, V lost 2 bases, and 7 bases had no gene match. CDR3 bases: TGTGCCAGCAGTTTACGAGGTCTAGCGGGAGGGCCAGATACGCAGTATTTT. Translation: CASSLRGLAGGPDTQYF.

The V call is TRBV30, the J call TRBJ1-4, with 9 bases matching TRBD1. The trim removed 8 bases at V and 7 bases at J, leaving 8 bases unmatched. Germline CDR1 and CDR2: GTSNPN and SVGIG (reference sequence). The CDR3 covers 13 residues. In DNA, the CDR3 is TGTGCCGGGGGGGGACAGGGCGTTGAAAAACTGTTTTTT. Translation gives CAGGGQGVEKLFF. Full variable domain (missing parts from reference TRBV30 and TRBJ1-4): SQTIHQWPATLVQPVGSPLSLECTVEGTSNPNLYWYRQAAGRGLQLLFYSVGIGQISSEVPQNLSASRPQDRQFILSSKKLLLSDSGFYLCAGGGQGVEKLFFGSGTQLSVL.

The chain is built from TRBV6-5 and TRBJ1-2; D is unresolved. The V and J ends lost 5 bases and 2 bases respectively, with 9 bases between them. CDR3 length: 13 amino acids. Per the germline V gene, CDR1 is MNHEY and CDR2 is SVGAGI. In DNA, the CDR3 is TGTGCCAGCAGTCCTCACCGAAACTATGGCTACACCTTC. It translates to CASSPHRNYGYTF.

The sample holds one count of this clone. This CDR3 is CASYGTGYAGELFF. CDR3 bases: TGTGCCAGCTATGGGACAGGGTACGCCGGGGAGCTGTTTTTT. The rearrangement joins TRBV6-5 to TRBJ2-2; TRBD1 aligns across 9 bases. Looked up from germline, CDR1 is MNHEY and CDR2 is SVGAGI. V dropped 8 bases and J dropped 6; count of bases not matched to a gene: 7. The CDR3 is 14 amino acids.

The chain links TRBV4-3 to TRBJ1-5; D not certain. The V end lost 4 bases, the J end lost 2 bases, and 15 bases lay between the germline ends. This CDR3 is 16 amino acids long. Germline V gene lookup returns CDR1 LGHNA and CDR2 YSLEER. The CDR3 coding sequence is TGCGCCAGCAGCCCCGGTTCCGGGATGGGCAATCAGCCCCAGCATTTT. It is translated as CASSPGSGMGNQPQHF.

The chain carries TRBV14 and TRBJ2-1; TRBD2 matches at 8 bases. This CDR3 has 15 residues. V dropped 2 bases and J dropped 9; count of bases not matched to a gene: 9. Germline loops: CDR1 SGHDN, CDR2 FVKESK. The CDR3 region has the DNA TGTGCCAGCAGCCAATTCAGGGGACTAGGTATTGAGCAGTTCTTC. This encodes CASSQFRGLGIEQFF.

This chain joins TRBV6-5 and TRBJ2-4; maybe TRBD2 (7 bases). Trimming removed 8 bases from V and 6 bases from J, with 11 bases in between. In germline, CDR1 is MNHEY, CDR2 SVGAGI. The CDR3 has 12 amino acids. Here the CDR3 DNA reads TGTGCCAGCGCTGGGGGGGCAAACATTCAGTACTTC. This sequence encodes CASAGGANIQYF.

Written as DNA, the CDR3 is TGTGCCAGTTGGGGACAGGGGGCTGGAAACACCATATATTTT. It yields the protein CASWGQGAGNTIYF. V gene TRBV19 combines with J gene TRBJ1-3, with 11 positions matching TRBD1. The junction had 2 bases not matched to a gene; V was cut back by 8 bases and J by 2 bases. Germline V gives CDR1 LNHDA, CDR2 SQIVND (reference sequence). The CDR3 is 14 amino acids. The full variable domain, completed using reference TRBV19 and TRBJ1-3, is DGGITQSPKYLFRKEGQNVTLSCEQNLNHDAMYWYRQDPGQGLRLIYYSQIVNDFQKGDIAEGYSVSREKKESFPLTVTSAQKNPTAFYLCASWGQGAGNTIYFGEGSWLTVV.

The CDR3 sequence: CAWTDGYPQTQYF. Here the CDR3 DNA reads TGTGCCTGGACAGACGGCTATCCACAAACCCAGTACTTC. This chain links TRBV30 with TRBJ2-5; D gene uncertain. Germline-derived CDR1 and CDR2 are GTSNPN and SVGIG (reference sequence). The V end lost 4 bases, the J end lost 8 bases, and 17 bases lay between the germline ends. There are 13 residues in the CDR3.

The CDR3: CASSYAGLAGAGEQFF. Written as DNA, the CDR3 is TGTGCCAGCAGTTACGCGGGACTAGCGGGAGCCGGTGAGCAGTTCTTC. This chain uses TRBV6-5 with TRBJ2-1; the match to TRBD2 covers 14 bases. V shed 2 bases and J 9 bases; nucleotides not matched to a gene: 6. Per germline, CDR1 MNHEY and CDR2 SVGAGI. This CDR3 region has 16 residues.

The chain has TRBV18 and TRBJ2-1; 9 bases map to TRBD2. The CDR3 has 16 residues. CDR1 is KGHSH, CDR2 LQKENI, per germline. Trimming cost V 3 bases and J 10 bases; bases outside gene matches: 13. This chain's CDR3 is CASSPSQAGGLWEQFF. The CDR3 nucleotides are TGTGCCAGCTCACCCAGTCAAGCGGGAGGTCTTTGGGAGCAGTTCTTC.

The rearrangement links TRBV9 to TRBJ2-1; tentatively, D is TRBD2 (5 bases). The CDR3 runs to 15 residues. Trimming cost V 4 bases and J 4 bases, with 15 bases left between them. CDR1 and CDR2 (germline): SGDLS, YYNGEE. The CDR3 DNA is TGTGCCAGCAGCCCCGACCGGCGGGTTTACAATGAGCAGTTCTTC. This gives the protein CASSPDRRVYNEQFF.

The chain has TRBV30 and TRBJ2-7; D might be TRBD2 (5 bases). V was shortened by 3 bases and J by 4 bases, with 7 bases between the two germline ends. The CDR3 covers 11 residues. From germline, CDR1 is GTSNPN and CDR2 SVGIG (reference sequence). The CDR3 nucleotides read TGTGCCTGGAGCGACTATTACGAGCAGTACTTC. Amino acid sequence: CAWSDYYEQYF.

Remarks on this clone: One junction end disagrees with the germline gene, perhaps due to a read error. The chain has TRBV6-5 and TRBJ1-2; the D gene is possibly TRBD1 (5 bases). The CDR3 loop spans 14 amino acids. Germline V lookup: CDR1 MNHEY, CDR2 SVGAGI. Here the CDR3 reads CASSNSGALYGYTF. The CDR3 DNA reads as TGTGCCAGCAGTAACTCCGGGGCCCTCTATGGCTACACCTTC.

This chain joins TRBV2 and TRBJ1-4; TRBD1 is a possible D gene (5 bases). The CDR3 runs 15 residues. The V and J ends lost 6 bases and 0 bases respectively, with 11 bases between them. The germline gives CDR1 SNHLY, CDR2 FYNNEI. CDR3: CASRIPGTTNEKLFF. CDR3 DNA: TGTGCCAGCAGGATCCCAGGGACAACTAATGAAAAACTGTTTTTT.